Listed here is a single T cell receptor (beta chain). V was trimmed by 7 bases and J by 2 bases, leaving 9 bases between them. Germline V gives CDR1 MNHEY, CDR2 SVGAGI. This CDR3 comprises 12 residues. Sequenced by immunoSEQ multiplex PCR; TCRdb stores in-frame clones only, minus some. The table lists about 410,000 clones, about nine tenths of them singletons. The sample is drawn from a study of blood T cell repertoires in COVID-19. This clonotype was obtained from a man between 18 and 29 years old who had recovered from COVID-19. Sequencing used PBMCs or T cells enriched from blood (not recorded which). The V gene is TRBV6-5, the J gene TRBJ2-7; D is uncertain. The CDR3 loop reads CASTQVAYEQYF. The CDR3 DNA reads as TGTGCCAGCACTCAGGTAGCCTACGAGCAGTACTTC.